Listed below are T cell receptor beta chains from one sample, sequenced in a study of human T cells and chemical hapten exposure. TCRdb ran MiXCR on the RACE reads and lists one entry per CDR3 protein. The sample includes about 130,000 distinct CDR3 sequences, about 8.2% of them seen just once. Material: whole blood. The receptors originated from a male donor in good health. Some clones in this sample may be carry-over from other donors' samples. The CDR3 runs from the conserved cysteine through the conserved F or W. Fields, in order: V gene, J gene, D gene, clone size, CDR3 DNA, CDR3 protein. The D gene is left open where the match is weak. For some rows the clone size is stated as once, few or many, or as a class when expanded; others skip it.

TRBV10-3	TRBJ2-1	TRBD2	few	TGTGCCATCAGTGAGACGCTAGCGGGAGGGCCTAATGAGCAGTTCTTC	CAISETLAGGPNEQFF
TRBV7-8	TRBJ2-1	-	few	TGTGCCGGGGCCCATCTGGAATCCGACAGTGAGCAGTTCTTC	CAGAHLESDSEQFF
TRBV27	TRBJ1-2	-	few	TGTGCCAGCAGTTCCACGGGGCCCTATGGCTACACCTTC	CASSSTGPYGYTF
TRBV9	TRBJ2-3	-	few	TGTGCCAGCAGTCGCAGCACAGATACGCAGTATTTT	CASSRSTDTQYF
TRBV29-1	TRBJ2-3	TRBD1	few	TGCAGCGTTGCCGACAGGGTTTGGTCAGATACGCAGTATTTT	CSVADRVWSDTQYF
TRBV27	TRBJ2-2	-	many	TGTGCCAGCTCTATGAGGGGGACCGGGGAGCTGTTTTTT	CASSMRGTGELFF
TRBV27	TRBJ2-1	TRBD2	-	TGTGCCAGCAACCGACTAGCGGCTATCCATGAGCAGTTCTTC	CASNRLAAIHEQFF
TRBV5-6	TRBJ2-1	TRBD2	few	TGTGCCAGCAGCTTAGCGGGGGGGCGAAGCAATGAGCAGTTCTTC	CASSLAGGRSNEQFF
TRBV7-9	TRBJ1-1	TRBD1	few	TGTGCCAGCAGCCCACAGGGGACGAACACTGAAGCTTTCTTT	CASSPQGTNTEAFF
TRBV29-1	TRBJ1-1	TRBD1	few	TGCAGCGTTGCAGCTCGTCAGGGGGCTTTCAACACTGAAGCTTTCTTT	CSVAARQGAFNTEAFF
TRBV12-5	TRBJ2-1	-	-	TGTTCTAGTGGTTCAATTGACTTCTACTGGGGCAACGAGCAGTTCTTC	CSSGSIDFYWGNEQFF
TRBV29-1	TRBJ2-2	TRBD2	-	TGCAGCGTTGTTTGGATCGCGGGAGTTGCCGGGGAGCTGTTTTTT	CSVVWIAGVAGELFF
TRBV27	TRBJ2-1	-	few	TGTGCCAGCAGTTCCCTGAGAGAGGATGGGGGCTACAATGAGCAGTTCTTC	CASSSLREDGGYNEQFF
TRBV20-1	TRBJ2-5	-	many	TGCAGTGCTAGAGGGAAGTACCAAGAGACCCAGTACTTC	CSARGKYQETQYF
TRBV29-1	TRBJ2-2	-	few	TGCAGCGTTGAACAGGGGAACACCGGGGAGCTGTTTTTT	CSVEQGNTGELFF
TRBV29-1	TRBJ2-1	-	few	TGCAGCGTCCACGGACTCTACAATGAGCAGTTCTTC	CSVHGLYNEQFF
TRBV30	TRBJ2-7	TRBD1	-	TGTGCCTGGAGTGCAGGGACAGATATCGGGCAGTACTTC	CAWSAGTDIGQYF
TRBV10-3	TRBJ1-6	TRBD1	few	TGTGCCATCAGTGATCCGACAGGGAATTCACCCCTCCACTTT	CAISDPTGNSPLHF
TRBV6-5	TRBJ2-7	-	many	TGTGCCAGCAGCCCCGTGGTGGGGATACACTACGAGCAGTACTTC	CASSPVVGIHYEQYF
TRBV14	TRBJ2-1	-	many	TGTGCCAGCAGCCAAGATGCCTGGGTTTCTGACTACAATGAGCAGTTCTTC	CASSQDAWVSDYNEQFF
TRBV20-1	TRBJ2-5	TRBD2	-	TGCAGTGCTAGTGAACTAGCGGGAGGGGTACAAGAGACCCAGTACTTC	CSASELAGGVQETQYF
TRBV4-3	TRBJ2-1	TRBD2	many	TGCGCCAGCAGCCAGACCCGGACTAGCGGGGAGCAGTTCTTC	CASSQTRTSGEQFF
TRBV12-3/TRBV12-4	TRBJ2-7	TRBD2	-	TGTGCCAGCAGTCAAGTGGCTAGCGGGAGCTACGAGCAGTACTTC	CASSQVASGSYEQYF
TRBV2	TRBJ2-7	-	few	TGTGCCAGCAGTGAGGGAAAACCCTACGAGCAGTACTTC	CASSEGKPYEQYF
TRBV19	TRBJ2-7	TRBD1	-	TGTGCCAGTAGTGGCTGGACAGGGGGCCACGAGCAGTACTTC	CASSGWTGGHEQYF
TRBV7-6	TRBJ1-2	TRBD1	many	TGTGCCAGCAGCTTAGGGACAGGGGAACCCTTCTATGGCTACACCTTC	CASSLGTGEPFYGYTF
TRBV19	TRBJ1-1	-	-	TGTGCCAGTAATTCGAGGGGACGGACTGAAGCTTTCTTT	CASNSRGRTEAFF
TRBV20-1	TRBJ2-1	-	few	TGCAGTGCTAGAGATGGCCAAGGGGTAGTACCTGACAATGAGCAGTTCTTC	CSARDGQGVVPDNEQFF
TRBV14	TRBJ2-1	-	many	TGTGCCAGCAGCCAAGAACAGTGGAGGGGTGAGCAGTTCTTC	CASSQEQWRGEQFF
TRBV6-2/TRBV6-3	TRBJ2-7	TRBD2	-	TGTGCCAGCAGCCTCGCTAGCGGGAACGAGCAGTACTTC	CASSLASGNEQYF
TRBV4-3	TRBJ2-6	-	few	TGCGCCAGCAGCCAAGATATAGGGTCCCCCTCTGGGGCCAACGTCCTGACTTTC	CASSQDIGSPSGANVLTF
TRBV10-1	TRBJ2-7	TRBD1	many	TGCGCCAGCAGTGAGTCCGGGACAGGGGATTACGAGCAGTACTTC	CASSESGTGDYEQYF
TRBV2	TRBJ2-7	-	few	TGTGCCAGCCTGAGGGGGGCCGAGCAGTACTTC	CASLRGAEQYF
TRBV6-2/TRBV6-3	TRBJ2-2	-	many	TGTGCCAGCAGAAGACAGAGGAACACCGGGGAGCTGTTTTTT	CASRRQRNTGELFF
TRBV12-3/TRBV12-4	TRBJ1-1	-	-	TGTGCCAGCAGTCCCCCGCAGGGACGAGCTTTCTTT	CASSPPQGRAFF
TRBV5-1	TRBJ2-7	-	-	TGCGCCAGCAGCCTCCAGGAAGCGGCGACCTACGAGCAGTACTTC	CASSLQEAATYEQYF
TRBV11-2	TRBJ2-1	-	-	TGTGCCAGCAGCCATGAATACACGGGAGATGAGCAGTTCTTC	CASSHEYTGDEQFF
TRBV19	TRBJ1-5	TRBD1	-	TGTGCCAGTAGTGGGACAGGGGGAGGTCAGCCCCAGCATTTT	CASSGTGGGQPQHF
TRBV7-6	TRBJ2-7	TRBD1	few	TGTGCCAGCAGCATAAAGACAGGGGCTAGCGAGCAGTACTTC	CASSIKTGASEQYF
TRBV27	TRBJ2-7	TRBD1	once	TGTGCCAGCGCCAGGACAGGGGGTACCTACGAGCAGTACTTC	CASARTGGTYEQYF
TRBV25-1	TRBJ2-3	TRBD1	few	TGTGCCAGCAGTGAATTTGGGACAGGGGCTAGCACAGATACGCAGTATTTT	CASSEFGTGASTDTQYF
TRBV7-6	TRBJ1-5	-	-	TGTGCCAGCAGCCCAATTGGGACCGACAGGCCCCAGCATTTT	CASSPIGTDRPQHF
TRBV20-1	TRBJ2-3	-	-	TGCAGTGCTAGTCTTATCTGGGGCCATAACACAGATACGCAGTATTTT	CSASLIWGHNTDTQYF
TRBV3-1	TRBJ2-1	-	few	TGTGCCAGCAGCCCATACAGTTCCTCCTACAATGAGCAGTTCTTC	CASSPYSSSYNEQFF
TRBV4-3	TRBJ2-7	TRBD2	few	TGCGCCAGCAGCCTCGACGGGACTAGCGGCTCCTACGAGCAGTACTTC	CASSLDGTSGSYEQYF
TRBV20-1	TRBJ2-3	TRBD2	many	TGCAGTGCTAGAACAACTAGCGGGGTCCAGGATACGCAGTATTTT	CSARTTSGVQDTQYF
TRBV5-1	TRBJ1-4	-	-	TGCGCCAGCAGCTTGAAGATGGGCAGGCCCTGGGCAACTAATGAAAAACTGTTTTTT	CASSLKMGRPWATNEKLFF
TRBV11-2	TRBJ2-6	-	many	TGTGCCAGCAGCCGGACAGCGAGCTCTGGGGCCAACGTCCTGACTTTC	CASSRTASSGANVLTF
TRBV5-1	TRBJ2-7	TRBD2	-	TGCGCCAGCAGCTTGGGAGTAGCGGGAGGGGACGAGCAGTACTTC	CASSLGVAGGDEQYF
TRBV5-1	TRBJ2-6	-	few	TGCGCCAGCAGCCGAGACGCCGTGGGCGGCTCTCTCGCTGGGGCCAACGTCCTGACTTTC	CASSRDAVGGSLAGANVLTF
TRBV2	TRBJ2-7	TRBD2	-	TGTGCCAGCAGCGCAGCGGGGAAGATAACGGGAGAGCAGTACTTC	CASSAAGKITGEQYF
TRBV7-9	TRBJ2-1	TRBD2	few	TGTGCCAGCAGCTTAGGACTGGGACTAGCGGGAGCCTACAATGAGCAGTTCTTC	CASSLGLGLAGAYNEQFF
TRBV24-1	TRBJ1-1	-	-	TGTGCCACCAGTGCCATCGGGGGTCAACCCCCTCGGCTGAACACTGAAGCTTTCTTT	CATSAIGGQPPRLNTEAFF
TRBV12-3/TRBV12-4	TRBJ2-3	-	many	TGTGCCAGCAGTTTAAAGGATACGCAGTATTTT	CASSLKDTQYF
TRBV4-3	TRBJ2-7	-	few	TGCGCCAGCAGCCAAGCGATAGGGGACTACGAGCAGTACTTC	CASSQAIGDYEQYF
TRBV10-1	TRBJ2-2	-	many	TGCGCCAGCAGTGAGTCGATGGCCGGGGAGCTGTTTTTT	CASSESMAGELFF
TRBV27	TRBJ2-4	-	-	TGTGCCAGCAGTTTATCTAACGGGGTCAAAAACATTCAGTACTTC	CASSLSNGVKNIQYF
TRBV7-2	TRBJ2-3	TRBD1	-	TGTGCCAGCAGCTTAGCCCACGTCCGGATCCGTACAGGGGGCGGCGATACGCAGTATTTT	CASSLAHVRIRTGGGDTQYF
TRBV15	TRBJ2-1	-	many	TGTGCCACCAGCAGAGATAAAGGGGGAGCCTACAATGAGCAGTTCTTC	CATSRDKGGAYNEQFF